This T cell receptor (beta chain) was identified during a study of vaccination and CD4 T cells after COVID-19. Study overall: The convalescents were made up of six males and four females, two of whom were Hispanic. Study-wide results and limits: A median approximately 86% of convalescent patients' SARS-CoV-2-reactive clones emerged only after vaccination.

V lost 6 bases to trimming and J lost 6 bases, with 10 bases between them. Germline V gene sequence: CDR1 SNHLY, CDR2 FYNNEI. The CDR3 has 12 residues. On this clonotype itself: Its antigen is unknown.

Treatment given: roughly 10-day PBMC culture with coronavirus spike peptide pools or control peptides (ViraFEST assay). With the Oncomine TCR Beta short-read assay, DNA from cultured CD4+ T cells was sequenced. Using its own MiXCR run on the PCR reads, TCRdb lists one record per CDR3 protein. The sample shows more than 9,500 distinct CDR3 sequences, approximately 57% of them seen only once. The rearrangement links TRBV2 to TRBJ2-3; perhaps TRBD2 as D (5 bases). Sequences were obtained from CD4+ T cells from blood, cultured in vitro. The origin of this receptor is a human donor who had recovered from COVID-19. This chain's CDR3 is CASSAQRDTQYF. In DNA, the CDR3 is TGTGCCAGCAGCGCTCAGCGGGATACGCAGTATTTT.